This T cell receptor beta chain comes out of a study of cytomegalovirus exposure and HLA in healthy donors. Findings and limits, study-wide: Productive status was seen about 90% or about 30% of the time for most TCR beta V segments in an earlier analysis. Sequencing had likely introduced a cluster of highly shared sequence variants as an artifact.

The PCR employed 60 Vbeta primers together with 13 Jbeta primers. In the authors' workflow: Roughly 11 million shared chains were among the about 80 million unique TCR beta chains that a later analysis counted. Sequencing was performed with immunoSEQ multiplex PCR; in TCRdb, only in-frame clones are kept and a portion is missing. Clone size and V and J calls were adopted from that table, with D and trimming inferred from the DNA. Here the sample spans approximately 250,000 clones, just under 80% being singletons. To note about this clone: Its antigen is as yet unknown.

Trimming removed 0 bases at V and 1 base at J, with 3 bases between. This CDR3 has 13 residues. Germline CDR1 LNHNV, CDR2 YYDKDF (reference sequence). This sequence was found in a boy younger than 18 in good health and CMV-seronegative. What was sequenced was PBMCs. The chain combines TRBV15 with TRBJ1-2; D gene uncertain. DNA for the CDR3: TGTGCCACCAGCAGAGACGGTAACTATGGCTACACCTTC. It translates to CATSRDGNYGYTF. Combining the CDR3 with reference TRBV15 and TRBJ1-2 gives the whole variable domain DAMVIQNPRYQVTQFGKPVTLSCSQTLNHNVMYWYQQKSSQAPKLLFHYYDKDFNNEADTPDNFQSRRPNTSFCFLDIRSPGLGDTAMYLCATSRDGNYGYTFGSGTRLTVV.